These 5 T cell receptor beta chains originate from one sample sequenced in a study of shared clonotypes between healthy human individuals. Only CD45RO-negative cells positively selected for CCR7 counted as naive CD8 cells, so terminally differentiated effector memory CD45RA+ cells were excluded. Profiling relied on immunoSEQ multiplex PCR, and the TCRdb table lists in-frame clones only, not all of them. Of 750,000 to 1,000,000 clones listed, 92% are singletons. Input material: naive CD8+ T cells sorted from blood. The source of these receptors is a man aged 25 to 40 in good health.

On this clone: The same CDR3 arises from other DNA sequences in this sample as well. The chain uses TRBV7-3 and TRBJ2-7, with D perhaps TRBD2 (5 bases). Germline V gives CDR1 SGHTA, CDR2 FQGTGA. V lost 3 bases to trimming and J lost 0 bases, with 9 bases between them. The CDR3 loop spans 14 amino acids. CDR3 in DNA: TGTGCCAGCAGCTTCAGCGGAAGCTCCTACGAGCAGTACTTC. Protein: CASSFSGSSYEQYF.

This clone was detected only once. This chain links TRBV2 with TRBJ1-2; perhaps TRBD1 as D (5 bases). The CDR3 runs to 16 residues. V dropped 0 bases and J dropped 0 bases, with 11 bases sitting between them. Per germline, CDR1 SNHLY and CDR2 FYNNEI. The CDR3 region is CASSEAGRETNYGYTF. The CDR3 DNA is TGTGCCAGCAGTGAAGCAGGCAGGGAAACTAACTATGGCTACACCTTC.

This sequence joins TRBV9 and TRBJ2-3; D is undetermined. The CDR3 has 10 residues. The germline V and J ends were trimmed by 5 bases and 6 bases, with 4 bases remaining between them. Germline V lookup: CDR1 SGDLS, CDR2 YYNGEE. The CDR3 nucleotides are TGTGCCAGCAGTGCGGATACGCAGTATTTT. Protein product: CASSADTQYF.

This rearrangement joins TRBV27 to TRBJ1-2; 8 bases map to TRBD1. The germline gives CDR1 MNHEY, CDR2 SMNVEV (reference sequence). The CDR3 is made up of 15 amino acids. V dropped 6 bases and J dropped 4; count of bases not matched to a gene: 10. The CDR3 coding sequence is TGTGCCAGCAGCCGCCGGAAGACAGGGGTCTATGGCTACACCTTC. Encoded protein: CASSRRKTGVYGYTF.

This chain connects TRBV11-2 to TRBJ2-7; maybe TRBD1 (5 bases). Germline loops: CDR1 SGHAT, CDR2 FQNNGV. The CDR3 contains 14 residues. V lost 7 bases to trimming and J lost 1 base, with 14 bases between them. The CDR3 is CASTLNTGSYEQYF. The CDR3 DNA follows: TGTGCCAGCACACTCAATACAGGATCCTACGAGCAGTACTTC. Full variable domain (remainder filled in from reference TRBV11-2 and TRBJ2-7): EAGVAQSPRYKIIEKRQSVAFWCNPISGHATLYWYQQILGQGPKLLIQFQNNGVVDDSQLPKDRFSAERLKGVDSTLKIQPAKLEDSAVYLCASTLNTGSYEQYFGPGTRLTVT.